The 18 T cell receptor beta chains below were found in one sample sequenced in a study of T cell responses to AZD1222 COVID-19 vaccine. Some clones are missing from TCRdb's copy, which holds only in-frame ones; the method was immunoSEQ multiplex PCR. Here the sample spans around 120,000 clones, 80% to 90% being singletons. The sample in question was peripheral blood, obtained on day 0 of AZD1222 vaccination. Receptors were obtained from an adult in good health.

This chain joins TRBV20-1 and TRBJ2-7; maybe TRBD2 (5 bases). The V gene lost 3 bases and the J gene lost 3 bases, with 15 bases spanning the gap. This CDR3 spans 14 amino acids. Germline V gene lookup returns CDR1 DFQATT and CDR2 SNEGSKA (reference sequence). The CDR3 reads CSASRPVGSYEQYF. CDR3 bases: TGCAGTGCTAGTCGGCCGGTTGGGAGCTACGAGCAGTACTTC.

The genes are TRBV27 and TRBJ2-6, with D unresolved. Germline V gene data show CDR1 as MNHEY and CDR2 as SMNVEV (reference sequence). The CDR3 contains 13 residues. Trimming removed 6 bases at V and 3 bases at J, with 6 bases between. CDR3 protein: CASRTFGANVLTF. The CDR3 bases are TGTGCCAGCAGGACATTTGGGGCCAACGTCCTGACTTTC.

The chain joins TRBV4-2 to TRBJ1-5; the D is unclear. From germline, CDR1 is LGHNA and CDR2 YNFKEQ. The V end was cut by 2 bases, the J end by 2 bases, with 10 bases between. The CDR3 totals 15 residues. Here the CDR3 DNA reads TGTGCCAGCAGCCAATCACGGGGTGGCAATCAGCCCCAGCATTTT. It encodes CASSQSRGGNQPQHF.

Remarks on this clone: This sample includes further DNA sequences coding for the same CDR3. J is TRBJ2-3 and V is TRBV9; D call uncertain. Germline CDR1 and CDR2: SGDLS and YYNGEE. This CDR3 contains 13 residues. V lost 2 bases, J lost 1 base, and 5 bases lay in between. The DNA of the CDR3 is TGTGCCAGCAGCGTCCTTGGCACAGATACGCAGTATTTT. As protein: CASSVLGTDTQYF.

The CDR3 region is CASSSYKEEGRYTF. The CDR3 DNA follows: TGTGCCAGTAGTTCCTACAAGGAAGAAGGTCGCTACACCTTC. V and J are TRBV19 and TRBJ1-2; the D is unclear. The ends were cut back, 5 bases at V and 9 bases at J, with 19 bases in the middle. The CDR3 sequence is 14 residues long. CDR1 is LNHDA and CDR2 is SQIVND in the germline V gene (reference sequence).

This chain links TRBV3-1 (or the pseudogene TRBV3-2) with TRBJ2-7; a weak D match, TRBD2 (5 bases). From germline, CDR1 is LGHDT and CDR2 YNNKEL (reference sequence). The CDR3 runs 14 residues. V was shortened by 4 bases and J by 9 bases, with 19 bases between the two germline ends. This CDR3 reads CASSPAVTTGGQYF. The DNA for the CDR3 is TGTGCCAGCAGCCCGGCAGTGACAACCGGAGGGCAGTACTTC.

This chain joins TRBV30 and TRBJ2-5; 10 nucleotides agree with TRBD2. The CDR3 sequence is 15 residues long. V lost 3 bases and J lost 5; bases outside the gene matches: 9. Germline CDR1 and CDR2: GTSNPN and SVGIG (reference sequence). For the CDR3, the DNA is TGTGCCTGGAGCCGGGGGACTAGCGATTTGGAGACCCAGTACTTC. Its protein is CAWSRGTSDLETQYF.

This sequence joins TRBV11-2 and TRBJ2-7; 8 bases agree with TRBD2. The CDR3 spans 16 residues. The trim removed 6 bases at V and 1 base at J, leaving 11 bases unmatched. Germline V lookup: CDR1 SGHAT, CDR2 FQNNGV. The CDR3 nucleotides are TGTGCCAGCAGGGACATCAAGGGGACTAGATCCTACGAGCAGTACTTC. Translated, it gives CASRDIKGTRSYEQYF.

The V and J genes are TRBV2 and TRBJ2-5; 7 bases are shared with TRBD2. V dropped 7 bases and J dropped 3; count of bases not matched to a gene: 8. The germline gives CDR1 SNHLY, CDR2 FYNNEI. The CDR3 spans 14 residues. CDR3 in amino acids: CASNRAGEEETQYF. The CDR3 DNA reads TGTGCCAGCAATCGGGCGGGAGAGGAAGAGACCCAGTACTTC.

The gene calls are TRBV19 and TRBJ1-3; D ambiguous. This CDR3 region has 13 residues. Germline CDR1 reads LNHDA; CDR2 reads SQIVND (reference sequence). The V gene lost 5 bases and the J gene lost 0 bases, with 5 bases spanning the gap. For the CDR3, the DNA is TGTGCCAGTAGTTCGGTCTCTGGAAACACCATATATTTT. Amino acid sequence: CASSSVSGNTIYF.

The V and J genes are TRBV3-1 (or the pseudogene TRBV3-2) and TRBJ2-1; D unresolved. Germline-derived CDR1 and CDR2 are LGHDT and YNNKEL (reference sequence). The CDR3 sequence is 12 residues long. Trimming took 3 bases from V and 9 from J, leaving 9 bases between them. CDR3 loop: CASSHGWGEQFF. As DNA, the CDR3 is TGTGCCAGCAGCCACGGTTGGGGTGAGCAGTTCTTC.

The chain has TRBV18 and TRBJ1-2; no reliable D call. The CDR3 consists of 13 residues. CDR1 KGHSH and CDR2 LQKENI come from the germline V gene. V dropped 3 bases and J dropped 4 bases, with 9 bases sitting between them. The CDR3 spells CASSPDTSYGYTF. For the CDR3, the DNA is TGTGCCAGCTCACCGGATACCTCCTATGGCTACACCTTC.

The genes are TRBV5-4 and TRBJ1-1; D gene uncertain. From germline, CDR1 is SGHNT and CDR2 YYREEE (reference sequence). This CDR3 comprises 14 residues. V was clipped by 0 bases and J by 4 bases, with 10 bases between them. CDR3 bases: TGTGCCAGCAGCTTGGGGGGTGGGAGCACTGAAGCTTTCTTT. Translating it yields CASSLGGGSTEAFF.

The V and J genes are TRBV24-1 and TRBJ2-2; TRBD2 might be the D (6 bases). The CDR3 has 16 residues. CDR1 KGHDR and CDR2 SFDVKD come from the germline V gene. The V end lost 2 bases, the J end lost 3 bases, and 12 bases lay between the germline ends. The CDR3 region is CATSDWRGYDTGELFF. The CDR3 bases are TGTGCCACCAGTGATTGGAGGGGATACGACACCGGGGAGCTGTTTTTT.

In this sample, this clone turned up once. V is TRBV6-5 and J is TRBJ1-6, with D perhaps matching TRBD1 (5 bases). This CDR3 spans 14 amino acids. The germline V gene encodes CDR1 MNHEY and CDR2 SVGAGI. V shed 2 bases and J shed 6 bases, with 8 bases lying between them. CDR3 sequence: CASSYIGGNSPLHF. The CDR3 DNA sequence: TGTGCCAGCAGTTACATCGGGGGTAATTCACCCCTCCACTTT.

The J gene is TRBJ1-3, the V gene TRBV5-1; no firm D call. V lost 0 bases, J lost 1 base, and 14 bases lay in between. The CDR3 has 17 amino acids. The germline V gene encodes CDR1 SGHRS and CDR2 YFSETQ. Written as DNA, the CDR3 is TGCGCCAGCAGCTTGGGGGCAGCCGGTGGGTCTGGAAACACCATATATTTT. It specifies CASSLGAAGGSGNTIYF. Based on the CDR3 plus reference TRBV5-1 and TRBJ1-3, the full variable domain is KAGVTQTPRYLIKTRGQQVTLSCSPISGHRSVSWYQQTPGQGLQFLFEYFSETQRNKGNFPGRFSGRQFSNSRSEMNVSTLELGDSALYLCASSLGAAGGSGNTIYFGEGSWLTVV.

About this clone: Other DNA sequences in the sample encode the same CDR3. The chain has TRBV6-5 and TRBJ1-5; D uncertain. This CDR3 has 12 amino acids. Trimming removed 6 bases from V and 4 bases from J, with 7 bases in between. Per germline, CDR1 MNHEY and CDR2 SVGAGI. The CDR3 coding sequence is TGTGCCAGCAGGGGTCCAAATCAGCCCCAGCATTTT. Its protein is CASRGPNQPQHF.

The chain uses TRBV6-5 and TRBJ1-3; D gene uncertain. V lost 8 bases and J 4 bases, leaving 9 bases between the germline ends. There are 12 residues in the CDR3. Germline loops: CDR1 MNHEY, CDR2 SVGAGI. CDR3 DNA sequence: TGTGCCAGCGGCGAATGGGGAAACACCATATATTTT. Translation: CASGEWGNTIYF.